This TCR beta chain was sequenced in a study of T cells expressing NK-cell markers. On the study more broadly: Eight donors were sequenced, of whom seven were HCMV-seropositive, while the remaining one was HCMV-seronegative.

As regards this clonotype: Its matching antigen is unknown.

The CDR3 consists of 14 residues. A 5'RACE template switching approach incorporating UMIs was used to make TCR beta cDNA. TCRdb re-called the 5' RACE reads, yielding one record per CDR3 amino acid sequence without DNA. Its listing shows about 140,000 distinct CDR3 sequences. Notes on the study in general: A few donors' CD3+CD56-NKG2C+ cells were dominated by the same clonotypes. Dominant NKG2C+ clonotype frequencies of 1.0-7.0% of CD8+ T cells were measured in about 6 donors.

Sequenced input: blood T cells: a sorted CD56 or NKG2C T cell subset, CD4+ or CD8+ T cells, or bulk PBMC T cells (not recorded which). This TCR was sampled from a man aged 18 to 35 in good health. The rearrangement links TRBV12-3 or TRBV12-4 to TRBJ1-4. CDR3 amino acids: CASSLVGANEKLFF.